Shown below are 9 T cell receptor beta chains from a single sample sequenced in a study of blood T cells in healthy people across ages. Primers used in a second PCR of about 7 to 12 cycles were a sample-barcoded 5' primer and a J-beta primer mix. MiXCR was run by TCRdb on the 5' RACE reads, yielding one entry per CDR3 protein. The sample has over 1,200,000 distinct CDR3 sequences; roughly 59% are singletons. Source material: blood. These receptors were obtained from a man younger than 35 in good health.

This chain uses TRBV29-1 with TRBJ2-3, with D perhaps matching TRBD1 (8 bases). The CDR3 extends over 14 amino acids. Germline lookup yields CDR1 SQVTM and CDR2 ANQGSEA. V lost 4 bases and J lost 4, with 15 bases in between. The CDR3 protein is CSVAGGGGADTQYF. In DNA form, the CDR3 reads TGCAGCGTTGCAGGGGGCGGGGGCGCAGATACGCAGTATTTT.

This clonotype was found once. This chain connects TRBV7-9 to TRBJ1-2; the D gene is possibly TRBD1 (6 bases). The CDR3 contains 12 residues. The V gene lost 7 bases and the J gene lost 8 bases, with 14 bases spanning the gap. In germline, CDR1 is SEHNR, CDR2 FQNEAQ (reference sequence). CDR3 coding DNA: TGTGCCAGCAACTCGAGGGACACCGGCTACACCTTC. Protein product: CASNSRDTGYTF.

The CDR3 loop reads CSASPTRTSGSYEQYF. The CDR3 region has the DNA TGCAGTGCTAGTCCTACGCGGACTAGCGGGTCCTACGAGCAGTACTTC. V is TRBV20-1 and J is TRBJ2-7; 11 bases fit TRBD2. The V gene's germline CDR1 is DFQATT and CDR2 SNEGSKA (reference sequence). The CDR3 is 16 residues long. Losses at the gene ends were 3 bases for V and 1 base for J; bases not matched to a gene: 8.

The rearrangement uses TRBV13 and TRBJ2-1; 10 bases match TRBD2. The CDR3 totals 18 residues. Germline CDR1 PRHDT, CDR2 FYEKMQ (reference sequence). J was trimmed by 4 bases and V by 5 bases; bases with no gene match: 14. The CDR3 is CASSLRPRLAGEYNEQFF. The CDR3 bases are TGTGCCAGCAGCCTACGGCCCAGGCTAGCGGGAGAGTACAATGAGCAGTTCTTC.

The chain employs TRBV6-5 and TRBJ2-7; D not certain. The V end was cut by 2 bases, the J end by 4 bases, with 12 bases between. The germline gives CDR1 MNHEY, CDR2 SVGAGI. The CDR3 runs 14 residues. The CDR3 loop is CASSYGNLGYEQYF. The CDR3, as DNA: TGTGCCAGCAGTTACGGGAACCTTGGGTACGAGCAGTACTTC.

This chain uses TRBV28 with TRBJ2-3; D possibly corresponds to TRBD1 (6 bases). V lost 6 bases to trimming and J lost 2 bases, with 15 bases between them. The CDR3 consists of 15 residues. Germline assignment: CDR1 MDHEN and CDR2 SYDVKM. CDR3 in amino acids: CASRPGQPITDTQYF. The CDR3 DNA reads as TGTGCCAGCAGGCCCGGACAGCCTATCACAGATACGCAGTATTTT.

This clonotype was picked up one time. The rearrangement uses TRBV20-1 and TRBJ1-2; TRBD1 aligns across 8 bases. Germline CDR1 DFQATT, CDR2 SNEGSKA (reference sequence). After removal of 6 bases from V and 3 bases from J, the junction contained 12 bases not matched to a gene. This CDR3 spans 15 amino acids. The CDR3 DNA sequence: TGCAGTGCCACAACCCTGACAGGGGAGCACTATGGCTACACCTTC. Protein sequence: CSATTLTGEHYGYTF.

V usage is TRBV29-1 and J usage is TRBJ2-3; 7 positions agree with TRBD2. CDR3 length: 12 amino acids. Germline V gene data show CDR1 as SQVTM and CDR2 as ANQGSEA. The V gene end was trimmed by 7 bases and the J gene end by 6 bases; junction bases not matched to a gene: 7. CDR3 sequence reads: CSARTSRDTQYF. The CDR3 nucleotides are TGCAGCGCAAGGACTAGTAGGGATACGCAGTATTTT.

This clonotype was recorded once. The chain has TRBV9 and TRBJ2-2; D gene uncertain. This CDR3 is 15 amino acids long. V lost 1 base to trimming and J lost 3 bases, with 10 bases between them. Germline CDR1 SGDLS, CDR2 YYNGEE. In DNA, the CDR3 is TGTGCCAGCAGCGTATGGCGTGGAGACACCGGGGAGCTGTTTTTT. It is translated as CASSVWRGDTGELFF.